This TCR beta chain derives from a study of radiotherapy plus CTLA-4 blockade in lung cancer. Study-level information: Objective responses arose in approximately 17% of patients, and over 25% experienced disease control.

Focal radiation and CTLA-4 blockade (ipilimumab) were tested in chemo-refractory metastatic non-small-cell lung cancer patients. A note on this clone: Its specificity is unknown.

Points from the study as a whole: Once radiotherapy plus ipilimumab had been given, TCR clones derived from tumor expanded in blood.

There are 16 residues in the CDR3. With V trimmed by 5 bases and J by 4 bases, 10 bases remained unmatched. Germline-derived CDR1 and CDR2 are MDHEN and SYDVKM. Using immunoSEQ multiplex PCR, the repertoire was profiled, and TCRdb retains in-frame clones only, with some absent. The table has 55,000 to 75,000 clones, roughly 76% seen once. This sample comprised peripheral blood, obtained from a patient treated with radiotherapy plus ipilimumab. This TCR was recovered from a human donor with non-small cell lung cancer whose response to radiotherapy plus ipilimumab could not be evaluated. Some clones in this sample may be carry-over from other donors' samples. V gene TRBV28 combines with J gene TRBJ2-7, with 11 bases fitting TRBD2. The CDR3 loop is CASSPLLAGAGYEQYF. The CDR3 bases are TGTGCCAGCAGTCCGTTACTAGCGGGGGCCGGGTACGAGCAGTACTTC.